These 15 T cell receptor beta chains share one sample of origin, sequenced in a study of T-cell memory formation after mild COVID-19. TCRdb recomputed calls from the 5' RACE reads with MiXCR, one row per CDR3 protein. This table has 350,000 to 500,000 distinct CDR3 sequences, about 19% appearing once. Material: PBMCs or a T cell subset sorted from them (not recorded which). The receptors come from an adult woman who had mild COVID-19 (a few samples of this study predate the infection). Cell type and time point are not known.

The CDR3, as DNA: TGTGCCAGCAGCCAAGCGGTCAGCGGCCAAGAGACCCAGTACTTC. Translation: CASSQAVSGQETQYF. The chain couples TRBV4-2 to TRBJ2-5; D might be TRBD2 (5 bases). Germline lookup yields CDR1 LGHNA and CDR2 YNFKEQ. Between the trimmed V and J ends, which lost 1 base and 1 base, there was a span of 10 bases. CDR3 length: 15 residues.

This clonotype was seen only a few times. The gene calls are TRBV29-1 and TRBJ1-3, with D uncertain. V was clipped by 4 bases and J by 4 bases, with 11 bases between them. The CDR3 consists of 13 residues. Germline CDR1 reads SQVTM; CDR2 reads ANQGSEA. CDR3 nucleotide sequence: TGCAGCGTTGGGCCAGGAGACGGAAACACCATATATTTT. Translation gives CSVGPGDGNTIYF.

This sequence joins TRBV27 and TRBJ2-7; TRBD2 is a possible D gene (7 bases). This CDR3 has 13 residues. V shed 6 bases and J shed 5 bases, with 14 bases lying between them. Germline assignment: CDR1 MNHEY and CDR2 SMNVEV (reference sequence). CDR3 bases: TGTGCCAGCAGCGTCGGGGGGCTCCACGAGCAGTACTTC. Protein product: CASSVGGLHEQYF.

This clonotype was counted between two and nine times. CDR3 residues: CASSEAARNQPQHF. The CDR3, as DNA: TGTGCCAGCAGTGAAGCGGCCAGGAATCAGCCCCAGCATTTT. The chain combines TRBV2 with TRBJ1-5; D is unresolved. The CDR3 has 14 residues. Trimming shortened V by 0 bases and J by 4 bases, and 7 bases separated the two germline ends. From germline, CDR1 is SNHLY and CDR2 FYNNEI.

Many counts were recorded for this clonotype. J is TRBJ2-1 and V is TRBV3-1, with a weak D call TRBD2 (5 bases). Germline loops: CDR1 LGHDT, CDR2 YNNKEL (reference sequence). V shed 1 base and J shed 0 bases, with 13 bases lying between them. The length of the CDR3 is 17 residues. This CDR3 is CASSQGTGYSSYNEQFF. CDR3 sequence (DNA): TGTGCCAGCAGCCAAGGGACGGGATATAGCTCCTACAATGAGCAGTTCTTC.

The rearrangement uses TRBV5-6 and TRBJ2-7; D tentatively reads TRBD1 or TRBD2 (5 bases each). V lost 0 bases and J lost 2, with 9 bases in between. The CDR3 spans 14 residues. CDR1 and CDR2 (germline): SGHDT, YYEEEE. The CDR3 region is CASSLVGDPYEQYF. The CDR3 DNA follows: TGTGCCAGCAGCTTGGTTGGGGACCCCTACGAGCAGTACTTC. The complete variable domain, with remaining parts taken from reference TRBV5-6 and TRBJ2-7, reads DAGVTQSPTHLIKTRGQQVTLRCSPKSGHDTVSWYQQALGQGPQFIFQYYEEEERQRGNFPDRFSGHQFPNYSSELNVNALLLGDSALYLCASSLVGDPYEQYFGPGTRLTVT.

This clonotype showed up just a few times. The chain employs TRBV12-3 or TRBV12-4 and TRBJ2-4; D is unclear. The CDR3 is 14 amino acids. The V end was cut by 6 bases, the J end by 11 bases, with 20 bases between. This CDR3 is CASSHNSPQNLQYF. CDR3 sequence (DNA): TGTGCCAGCAGCCATAATTCTCCCCAGAATCTTCAGTACTTC.

The rearrangement links TRBV5-5 to TRBJ1-4; D is undetermined. The CDR3 has 16 amino acids. Trimming cost V 0 bases and J 7 bases, with 16 bases left between them. Germline CDR1 reads SGHKS; CDR2 reads YYEKEE (reference sequence). The CDR3 loop reads CASSLDFMGWGEKLFF. The CDR3 DNA reads as TGTGCCAGCAGCTTGGATTTCATGGGCTGGGGTGAAAAACTGTTTTTT.

This clonotype was detected only a few times. This chain joins TRBV30 and TRBJ1-5, with D possibly TRBD1 on 5 matching bases. From germline, CDR1 is GTSNPN and CDR2 SVGIG (reference sequence). The CDR3 runs 13 residues. Trimming removed 4 bases at V and 3 bases at J, with 10 bases between. Written as DNA, the CDR3 is TGTGCCTGGACCTCAGGGTACAATCAGCCCCAGCATTTT. This encodes CAWTSGYNQPQHF.

This clonotype was seen a few times. The V gene is TRBV24-1, the J gene TRBJ2-1, with TRBD2 identical over 10 bases. V lost 5 bases and J lost 3; bases outside the gene matches: 15. This CDR3 contains 19 residues. The germline gives CDR1 KGHDR, CDR2 SFDVKD. The CDR3 region is CATSGKELAGRLFYNEQFF. Written as DNA, the CDR3 is TGTGCCACCAGTGGTAAGGAACTAGCGGGACGACTATTCTACAATGAGCAGTTCTTC.

In this sample, this clonotype turned up a few times. The chain's CDR3 is CATSDSSPDTQYF. The CDR3 DNA reads TGTGCCACCAGTGACTCGTCACCAGATACGCAGTATTTT. J is TRBJ2-3 and V is TRBV24-1; D not resolved. The CDR3 extends over 13 amino acids. Trimming removed 4 bases from V and 4 bases from J, with 8 bases in between. Germline V gene data show CDR1 as KGHDR and CDR2 as SFDVKD.

This clonotype was seen a handful of times. This chain links TRBV7-6 with TRBJ2-1; maybe TRBD1 (6 bases). In germline, CDR1 is SGHVS, CDR2 FNYEAQ. The CDR3 length is 15 residues. V lost 1 base and J lost 9, with 16 bases in between. CDR3: CASSLESRGSGEQFF. The CDR3 nucleotides read TGTGCCAGCAGCTTAGAAAGTAGGGGGTCCGGTGAGCAGTTCTTC.

This clonotype has more than one count but fewer than ten. The chain recombines TRBV12-3 or TRBV12-4 with TRBJ2-2; the match to TRBD2 covers 15 bases. With V trimmed by 6 bases and J by 9 bases, 5 bases remained unmatched. The CDR3 contains 15 residues. CDR3 loop: CASSAGTSGRWELFF. The CDR3, as DNA: TGTGCCAGCAGCGCCGGGACTAGCGGGAGGTGGGAGCTGTTTTTT.

This clonotype was counted only a few times. J is TRBJ2-5 and V is TRBV15, with 8 bases aligning to TRBD1. CDR1 LNHNV and CDR2 YYDKDF come from the germline V gene (reference sequence). V lost 0 bases, J lost 1 base, and 1 base stayed unmatched. The CDR3 runs to 15 residues. CDR3 loop: CATSREGQGQETQYF. The CDR3 DNA is TGTGCCACCAGCAGAGAAGGACAGGGCCAAGAGACCCAGTACTTC.

The chain combines TRBV6-2 or TRBV6-3 with TRBJ2-5; 9 bases align to TRBD1. The V gene's germline CDR1 is MNHEY and CDR2 SVGEGT. There are 15 residues in the CDR3. Germline trimming cut 4 bases from V and 2 bases from J; bases unmatched to any gene: 5. CDR3 loop: CASSWDRVGQETQYF. The DNA of the CDR3 is TGTGCCAGCAGTTGGGACAGGGTGGGACAAGAGACCCAGTACTTC.